A selection of T cell receptor beta chains follows, all from one sample in a study of blood T cell repertoires in COVID-19. The protocol was immunoSEQ multiplex PCR, while the TCRdb copy is restricted to in-frame clones and leaves out a portion. The data show around 250,000 clones, 85% to 90% seen once. Specimen: peripheral blood. The source is a woman aged 70-85 years with active or convalescent COVID-19. Each CDR3 is given with its conserved first and last residue. Each record gives: V gene, CDR3 protein.

V gene: TRBV5-1; CDR3 protein: CASSTSTGTTGANVLTF
V gene: TRBV21-1; CDR3 protein: CASRPPALHF
V gene: TRBV6-1; CDR3 protein: CASSFAYEQYF
V gene: TRBV5-1; CDR3 protein: CASSSRGGEQYF
V gene: TRBV6-5; CDR3 protein: CASSYSSVVNTEAFF
V gene: TRBV13; CDR3 protein: CASSLVNGQPQHF
V gene: TRBV9; CDR3 protein: CASSVSGQGAFQETQYF
V gene: TRBV4-2; CDR3 protein: CASSSRDEQYF
V gene: TRBV5-6; CDR3 protein: CASSRDRANTGELFF
V gene: TRBV14; CDR3 protein: CASSQGIVGQNYGYTF
V gene: TRBV12-3/TRBV12-4; CDR3 protein: CASSSPGQAF
V gene: TRBV18; CDR3 protein: CASSPLQSNEQFF
V gene: TRBV7-6; CDR3 protein: CASSPWGGAGIEKLFF
V gene: TRBV11-3; CDR3 protein: CASSLRETGELFF
V gene: TRBV18; CDR3 protein: CASSPVLLTAGNTIYF
V gene: TRBV5-1; CDR3 protein: CASSPRLAGVGNEQFF
V gene: TRBV7-2; CDR3 protein: CASSPRLDPNTGELFF
V gene: TRBV10-1; CDR3 protein: CASRRGQGSREQYF
V gene: TRBV5-6; CDR3 protein: CASILLQLAAQETQYF
V gene: TRBV12-3/TRBV12-4; CDR3 protein: CASSYTGGNTIYF
V gene: TRBV6-6; CDR3 protein: CASSYDDSSEKLFF
V gene: TRBV3-1/TRBV3-2; CDR3 protein: CASDKSSNQETQYF
V gene: TRBV5-1; CDR3 protein: CASNPDKEHGYTF
V gene: TRBV9; CDR3 protein: CASSPDLGDQPQHF
V gene: TRBV29-1; CDR3 protein: CSVGGGDTEAFF
V gene: TRBV9; CDR3 protein: CASSPQGAIIQPQHF
V gene: TRBV2; CDR3 protein: CASNSRGDQPQHF
V gene: TRBV3-1/TRBV3-2; CDR3 protein: CASSQAIDRFHGYTF
V gene: TRBV10-3; CDR3 protein: CAISGSHPATNEKLFF
V gene: TRBV27; CDR3 protein: CATRTGRSYNEQFF
V gene: TRBV4-3; CDR3 protein: CASSQTQGRETQYF
V gene: TRBV6-4; CDR3 protein: CASTPGANEDGYTF
V gene: TRBV4-3; CDR3 protein: CASSQESRNQPQHF
V gene: TRBV19; CDR3 protein: CASSYRGAQYF
V gene: TRBV18; CDR3 protein: CASSPGQGMNTEAFF
V gene: TRBV27; CDR3 protein: CASKKGQIVNYGYTF
V gene: TRBV5-6; CDR3 protein: CASSFWSSSWEDQPQHF
V gene: TRBV29-1; CDR3 protein: CSVEDNEGSGNTIYF
V gene: TRBV5-1; CDR3 protein: CASRAGQGPIANTEAFF
V gene: TRBV24-1; CDR3 protein: CATSEAGGRDTQYF
V gene: TRBV6-2/TRBV6-3; CDR3 protein: CASSDSAVYGYTF
V gene: TRBV18; CDR3 protein: CASSPLQARSETQYF
V gene: TRBV6-5; CDR3 protein: CASSRRGTGNYGYTF
V gene: TRBV24-1; CDR3 protein: CATSGETEYEQYF
V gene: TRBV5-6; CDR3 protein: CASSLWVTGGSNEKLFF
V gene: TRBV7-9; CDR3 protein: CASSLTGVGYEQYF
V gene: TRBV7-9; CDR3 protein: CASSLALGGTYF
V gene: TRBV5-1; CDR3 protein: CASSSQDSHTGELFF
V gene: TRBV21-1; CDR3 protein: CASSITGIEAFF
V gene: TRBV5-5; CDR3 protein: CASSFNTDSLAQHF
V gene: TRBV6-1; CDR3 protein: CASRVAGGQRDEQFF
V gene: TRBV15; CDR3 protein: CATSRTSGGPQYF
V gene: TRBV27; CDR3 protein: CASKVQGSTDTQYF
V gene: TRBV5-1; CDR3 protein: CASTGLIEETQYF
V gene: TRBV6-2/TRBV6-3; CDR3 protein: CASSYGWFGQISGNTIYF